The 25 T cell receptor beta chains given below trace back to one sample, sequenced in a study of identical twins. TCRdb processed the 5' RACE reads anew with MiXCR; each CDR3 protein has one entry. The sample has about 250,000 distinct CDR3 sequences, roughly 13% seen once. The source material was memory (CD45RO+) T cells sorted from blood. The receptors were sampled from a woman between 18 and 29 years old in good health.

This chain joins TRBV7-9 and TRBJ1-1, with a tentative D call TRBD1 (5 bases). Germline V lookup: CDR1 SEHNR, CDR2 FQNEAQ (reference sequence). The V end was cut by 5 bases, the J end by 5 bases, with 18 bases between. This CDR3 has 15 amino acids. CDR3 in DNA: TGTGCCAGCAGCCCAAACCGGGACGGCCAGACTGAAGCTTTCTTT. Translated, it gives CASSPNRDGQTEAFF.

The gene calls are TRBV24-1 and TRBJ2-5; either TRBD1 or TRBD2 may fit D (7 bases each). Trimming took off 9 bases at V and 5 bases at J, with 15 bases between the two ends. The CDR3 sequence is 13 residues long. Germline values: CDR1 KGHDR, CDR2 SFDVKD. The CDR3 region is CATAGGGQETQYF. CDR3 sequence (DNA): TGTGCCACCGCAGGGGGGGGGCAGGAGACCCAGTACTTC.

This clonotype was recorded a few times. J is TRBJ2-5 and V is TRBV11-2; D perhaps matches TRBD2 (6 bases). Trimming pared 2 bases from V and 2 bases from J, leaving 12 bases between. From germline, CDR1 is SGHAT and CDR2 FQNNGV. The CDR3 contains 15 residues. CDR3 in DNA: TGTGCCAGCAGCTTAAGGGCTAGCGAGCAAGAGACCCAGTACTTC. It translates to CASSLRASEQETQYF.

The chain combines TRBV7-2 with TRBJ1-6; D uncertain. This CDR3 comprises 13 residues. Germline V gene sequence: CDR1 SGHTA, CDR2 FQGNSA. Trimming stripped 0 bases from V and 9 bases from J, with 6 bases between. CDR3 in amino acids: CASSLARASPLHF. CDR3 nucleotides: TGTGCCAGCAGCTTAGCTAGGGCTTCACCCCTCCACTTT.

This clonotype was recorded a few times. The CDR3 nucleotides are TGTGCCAGCAGCTTAGGGTCAGGGGCAGATACGCAGTATTTT. Translation gives CASSLGSGADTQYF. The gene calls are TRBV7-8 and TRBJ2-3, with D possibly TRBD1 on 6 matching bases. CDR1 and CDR2 from the germline V gene are SGHVS and FQNEAQ. This CDR3 contains 14 residues. V was clipped by 1 base and J by 4 bases, with 9 bases between them.

Turning to this clonotype: The germline gene is not matched at one end of the junction; a read error may be the cause. The chain recombines TRBV6-1 with TRBJ2-6; maybe TRBD1 (5 bases). The V gene's germline CDR1 is MNHNS and CDR2 SASEGT. This CDR3 is built from 16 residues. The CDR3 sequence: CASSLIRVSRANVLTF. CDR3 nucleotides: TGTGCCAGCAGTCTAATCAGGGTCTCTAGGGCCAACGTCCTGACTTTC.

In this sample, this clonotype turned up many times. The rearrangement uses TRBV10-3 and TRBJ1-1; D remains unclear. Deletions cut 10 bases from V and 7 bases from J, with 19 bases between. This CDR3 contains 13 residues. In germline, CDR1 is ENHRY, CDR2 SYGVKD. In nucleotides, the CDR3 is TGTGCCACATTACTGGCCGGAGGGCTTGAAGCTTTCTTT. Protein sequence: CATLLAGGLEAFF.

This clonotype was found a few times. The J gene is TRBJ2-1, the V gene TRBV3-1; 9 nucleotides line up with TRBD2. The CDR3 sequence is 13 residues long. The V gene's germline CDR1 is LGHDT and CDR2 YNNKEL (reference sequence). The V and J ends lost 4 bases and 7 bases, in that order; junction bases with no gene match: 2. The CDR3 nucleotides are TGTGCCAGCAGCCGGCTAGCGGGGAATGAGCAGTTCTTC. This sequence encodes CASSRLAGNEQFF.

This clonotype has more than one count but fewer than ten. V gene TRBV12-3 or TRBV12-4 combines with J gene TRBJ1-2, with D possibly matching TRBD1 (5 bases). Trimming cost V 2 bases and J 5 bases, with 15 bases left between them. The CDR3 runs to 15 residues. The CDR3 nucleotides read TGTGCCAGCAGTTTATGGGCAGGGAAACCATATGGCTACACCTTC. Translation: CASSLWAGKPYGYTF.

The chain has TRBV6-6 and TRBJ1-1, with D possibly matching TRBD1 (6 bases). Germline CDR1 and CDR2: MNHNY and SVGAGI (reference sequence). V was cut by 7 bases and J by 4 bases, with 13 bases left in between. This CDR3 is built from 13 residues. The CDR3 DNA follows: TGTGCCAGCACCGTGGACAGACCCACTGAAGCTTTCTTT. Encoded protein: CASTVDRPTEAFF.

This clonotype was recorded many times. The rearrangement uses TRBV5-1 and TRBJ2-3; TRBD2 matches 8 bases. J gave up 4 bases and V 3 bases, and 7 bases lay outside the gene matches. Germline loops: CDR1 SGHRS, CDR2 YFSETQ. The CDR3 has 15 residues. The CDR3 nucleotides are TGCGCCAGCAGCTCGGTGACTAGCGCCGCAGATACGCAGTATTTT. This sequence encodes CASSSVTSAADTQYF. Combining the CDR3 with reference TRBV5-1 and TRBJ2-3 gives the whole variable domain KAGVTQTPRYLIKTRGQQVTLSCSPISGHRSVSWYQQTPGQGLQFLFEYFSETQRNKGNFPGRFSGRQFSNSRSEMNVSTLELGDSALYLCASSSVTSAADTQYFGPGTRLTVL.

This clonotype was found a few times. The chain uses TRBV9 and TRBJ2-7; 9 bases line up with TRBD1. The V gene end was trimmed by 2 bases and the J gene end by 4 bases; junction bases not matched to a gene: 7. The CDR3 has 15 residues. The germline gives CDR1 SGDLS, CDR2 YYNGEE. The CDR3 DNA reads TGTGCCAGCAGCGTGGCCCCGGGACAGGGTTACGAGCAGTACTTC. Translating gives CASSVAPGQGYEQYF.

This rearrangement joins TRBV5-1 to TRBJ2-1; unclear D gene. Trimming took off 4 bases at V and 1 base at J, with 12 bases between the two ends. Germline V gene data show CDR1 as SGHRS and CDR2 as YFSETQ. The CDR3 is made up of 15 amino acids. The DNA of the CDR3 is TGCGCCAGCAGCATTGACGGAAGGTCCTACAATGAGCAGTTCTTC. Translation: CASSIDGRSYNEQFF.

CDR3 DNA sequence: TGTGCCAGCAGCTTATGGGCCACCGGGGAGCTGTTTTTT. Translated: CASSLWATGELFF. The V call is TRBV11-3, the J call TRBJ2-2; D is uncertain. The V gene's germline CDR1 is SGHNT and CDR2 YENEEA. The CDR3 length is 13 residues. Trimming removed 2 bases at V and 4 bases at J, with 5 bases between.

This clonotype appeared a few times. The rearrangement links TRBV5-1 to TRBJ2-5; 10 bases map to TRBD2. The germline V gene encodes CDR1 SGHRS and CDR2 YFSETQ. J lost 7 bases, V lost 0 bases, and 12 bases had no gene match. The CDR3 extends over 17 amino acids. Here the CDR3 reads CASSLGALTSGIMTQYF. The DNA for the CDR3 is TGCGCCAGCAGCTTGGGGGCCTTAACTAGCGGGATCATGACCCAGTACTTC.

This clonotype was observed a handful of times. The rearrangement links TRBV7-8 to TRBJ2-1, with D unresolved. Deletions cut 5 bases from V and 5 bases from J, with 13 bases between. This CDR3 comprises 14 residues. Germline V gene sequence: CDR1 SGHVS, CDR2 FQNEAQ. CDR3 nucleotides: TGTGCCAGCAGCCGCTTGGGCGCCCACAATGAGCAGTTCTTC. It yields the protein CASSRLGAHNEQFF.

The rearrangement joins TRBV18 to TRBJ2-7; TRBD2 matches 8 bases. The CDR3 is made up of 14 amino acids. In germline, CDR1 is KGHSH, CDR2 LQKENI. V dropped 4 bases and J dropped 5; count of bases not matched to a gene: 7. CDR3 region: CASSLGTRAHEQYF. CDR3 bases: TGTGCCAGCTCACTGGGGACTAGGGCCCACGAGCAGTACTTC.

The table lists this clonotype with a few counts. CDR3 nucleotide sequence: TGTGCCAGCAGCTTGATCAAGAGCTCCTATAATTCACCCCTCCACTTT. Protein product: CASSLIKSSYNSPLHF. The rearrangement uses TRBV5-6 and TRBJ1-6, with D unresolved. This CDR3 is built from 16 residues. V shed 1 base and J shed 0 bases, with 8 bases lying between them. Germline CDR1 SGHDT, CDR2 YYEEEE.

In its sample, this clonotype was seen a few times. V usage is TRBV5-5 and J usage is TRBJ2-7, with 8 bases fitting TRBD1. CDR1 and CDR2 from the germline V gene are SGHKS and YYEKEE (reference sequence). V was clipped by 4 bases and J by 2 bases; unmatched bases: 8. The CDR3 covers 15 residues. The CDR3 loop is CASSITGQGPYEQYF. The CDR3 DNA sequence: TGTGCCAGCAGCATAACAGGACAGGGTCCCTACGAGCAGTACTTC.

The sample holds a few counts of this clonotype. The V and J genes are TRBV7-2 and TRBJ2-7; TRBD2 agrees at 10 bases. The CDR3 contains 16 residues. Per germline, CDR1 SGHTA and CDR2 FQGNSA. V dropped 1 base and J dropped 1; count of bases not matched to a gene: 4. DNA for the CDR3: TGTGCCAGCAGCTTAGTGGCTAGCGGGAGATCCTACGAGCAGTACTTC. Translating gives CASSLVASGRSYEQYF.

This clonotype was seen only a few times. V gene TRBV7-8 combines with J gene TRBJ2-7; D is possibly TRBD1 or TRBD2 (6 bases each). CDR1 is SGHVS and CDR2 is FQNEAQ in the germline V gene. V lost 6 bases and J 5 bases, leaving 14 bases between the germline ends. This CDR3 has 13 residues. The CDR3 sequence: CASRFGGLDEQYF. The DNA of the CDR3 is TGTGCCAGCAGGTTCGGGGGCTTGGACGAGCAGTACTTC.

This clonotype was counted only a few times. The rearrangement uses TRBV7-7 and TRBJ2-5, with a possible D match to TRBD2 (5 bases). CDR1 is SSHAT and CDR2 is FNYEAQ in the germline V gene (reference sequence). CDR3 length: 16 residues. V gave up 0 bases and J gave up 5 bases, with 16 bases separating them. The chain's CDR3 is CASSLAYRGNLETQYF. The DNA of the CDR3 is TGTGCCAGCAGCTTAGCCTACCGGGGTAATCTGGAGACCCAGTACTTC.

The J gene is TRBJ2-2, the V gene TRBV7-8; 9 bases match TRBD2. V lost 4 bases to trimming and J lost 8 bases; unmatched junction nucleotides: 8. CDR1 is SGHVS, CDR2 FQNEAQ, per germline. This CDR3 comprises 15 residues. CDR3: CASSSPSGTGGELFF. The CDR3 DNA follows: TGTGCCAGCAGCTCCCCTAGCGGGACGGGAGGGGAGCTGTTTTTT.

The chain links TRBV11-1 to TRBJ2-3; 9 bases are shared with TRBD2. Unmatched junction bases numbered 11, after V lost 2 bases and J lost 2 bases. From germline, CDR1 is SGHAT and CDR2 FQDESV (reference sequence). The CDR3 is 18 residues long. CDR3 amino acids: CASSLHSGSGRDTDTQYF. CDR3 DNA sequence: TGTGCCAGCAGCTTACATAGCGGGAGCGGAAGAGACACAGATACGCAGTATTTT.

The chain links TRBV3-1 to TRBJ2-3; D is uncertain. Germline loops: CDR1 LGHDT, CDR2 YNNKEL (reference sequence). V was shortened by 3 bases and J by 5 bases, with 9 bases between the two germline ends. The CDR3 runs 13 residues. The CDR3 loop is CASSQGSIDTQYF. The CDR3 DNA sequence: TGTGCCAGCAGCCAGGGTTCCATAGATACGCAGTATTTT.